The sample holds many counts of the clone carrying this TCR beta chain. Its matching antigen is unknown. J gave up 5 bases and V 0 bases, and 4 bases lay outside the gene matches. This CDR3 comprises 14 residues. Germline V lookup: CDR1 SGHRS, CDR2 YFSETQ. The data were obtained in a study of neurological immune-mediated disorders. Study-level points and caveats: Subjects shared no identical expanded-clone CDR3 amino acid sequences, suggesting private TCR-beta repertoires in all groups. The highest TCR clonal expansion occurred in HTLV-1-associated myelopathy; multiple sclerosis fell below healthy controls.

A 10-nucleotide random UMI tagged transcripts in template-switch 5'RACE cDNA synthesis. Sequencing runs each generated in excess of 160 million TCR-beta sequences derived from 15-18 subjects. TCRdb redid the calling of the 5' RACE reads with MiXCR, one entry per CDR3 protein. The data contain around 53,000 distinct CDR3 sequences, roughly 8.3% of them singletons. Regarding time point: longitudinal time-point 3. This receptor was obtained from a middle-aged woman in good health. Input material: PBMCs. The chain joins TRBV5-1 to TRBJ2-5; 7 nucleotides line up with TRBD2. In DNA, the CDR3 is TGCGCCAGCAGCTTGGCGCGGGAGAAGGAGACCCAGTACTTC. Translating it yields CASSLAREKETQYF.